This T cell receptor beta chain appears in the sequencing data of a study of Ad26.COV2.S vaccination and SARS-CoV-2 variants. Study-wide background: Donor joined the COV1001 Ad26.COV2.S trial arm. Into the muscle, Ad26.COV2.S was dosed once or twice, 56 days apart.

This table comes from immunoSEQ multiplex PCR, and its TCRdb copy is limited to in-frame clones, with some not included. Counted here are 350,000 to 450,000 clones, 83% occurring once; the ten biggest clones make up about 7.4%. Study findings and constraints: Whether participants received vaccine or placebo, their non-spike TCR breadth was similar.

As to treatment: around 19 received Ad26.COV2.S at low or high dose, single or two shots; several received placebo; per-sample allocation not given. The study sampled participants on day 63 after the first vaccine or placebo injection. A Boston adult aged 18-55 years was the donor. The germline CDR1 and CDR2 sequences are LGHDT and YNNKEL (reference sequence). The CDR3 loop spans 13 amino acids. The germline V and J ends were trimmed by 6 bases and 5 bases, with 13 bases remaining between them. Worth noting for this clone: Its antigen is not known.

The rearrangement joins TRBV3-1 (or the pseudogene TRBV3-2) to TRBJ1-2, with a tentative D call TRBD1 (6 bases). Material: peripheral blood, obtained in a trial of Ad26.COV2.S vaccine versus placebo. This TCR was sampled from a person between 18 and 59 years old who received the Ad26.COV2.S COVID-19 vaccine or a placebo. Written as DNA, the CDR3 is TGTGCCAGCAGTCCCCTAGGGGGATATGGCTACACCTTC. Translating it yields CASSPLGGYGYTF.